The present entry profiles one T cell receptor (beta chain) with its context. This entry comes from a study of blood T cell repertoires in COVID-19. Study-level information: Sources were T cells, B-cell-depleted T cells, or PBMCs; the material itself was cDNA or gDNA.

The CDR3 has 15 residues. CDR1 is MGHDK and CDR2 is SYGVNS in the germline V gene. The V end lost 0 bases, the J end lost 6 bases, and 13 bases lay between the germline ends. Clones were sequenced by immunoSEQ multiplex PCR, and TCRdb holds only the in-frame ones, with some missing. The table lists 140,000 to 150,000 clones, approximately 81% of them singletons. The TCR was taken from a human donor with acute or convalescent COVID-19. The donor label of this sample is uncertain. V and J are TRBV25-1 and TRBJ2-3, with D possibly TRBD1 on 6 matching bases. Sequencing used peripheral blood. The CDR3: CASSEYQGYPDTQYF. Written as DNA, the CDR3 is TGTGCCAGCAGTGAATATCAGGGGTATCCTGATACGCAGTATTTT.